This TCR beta chain was identified during a study of lymphopenia after photon versus proton radiotherapy. With respect to this clone: No antigen is known for it.

Study-level points and caveats: Survival link was tested only in deceased patients; proton benefit remains a possibility.

From germline, CDR1 is SGHRS and CDR2 YFSETQ. This CDR3 spans 16 amino acids. The V and J ends lost 4 bases and 5 bases, in that order; junction bases with no gene match: 13. The assay was immunoSEQ multiplex PCR, and TCRdb's table has in-frame clones only and misses some. There are fewer than 30,000 clones in the sample; roughly four fifths occur only once, and more than 3% lies in the top ten. The chain links TRBV5-1 to TRBJ2-7, with 9 bases that match TRBD1. This TCR derives from a woman aged 45-60 years with pancreatic cancer. The source material was peripheral blood, sampled from a patient treated with photon-based radiotherapy. The CDR3 protein is CASSLPSGTGRNEQYF. Here the CDR3 DNA reads TGCGCCAGCAGCCTGCCTTCCGGGACAGGGCGGAACGAGCAGTACTTC.